The entry that follows covers one T cell receptor beta chain sequence. The antigen is unknown. Profiling relied on immunoSEQ multiplex PCR, and the TCRdb table lists in-frame clones only, not all of them. The sample has 40,000 or so clones; around 82% are singletons. This sample was taken from a study of a mutant IDH1 vaccine in newly diagnosed glioma. Across the study: The patients were given eight vaccinations, one each in weeks 1, 3, 5, 7, 11, 15, 19 and 23. The initiation of vaccination occurred 4-6 weeks after radiotherapy alone, or with temozolomide cycles. Patients had received radiotherapy, temozolomide, or both previously, most receiving both.

Time point denoted: week 5, during vaccination. Vaccine doses each comprised 300 ug of mutant IDH1 20-mer peptide, with topical imiquimod. The CDR3 is 14 amino acids. The V segment lost 4 bases and the J segment 4 bases; nucleotides outside the gene matches: 8. CDR1 and CDR2 (germline): SGHRS, YFSETQ. Sequenced here: PBMCs, sampled from a glioma patient whose treatment included an IDH1 peptide vaccine. The rearrangement joins TRBV5-1 to TRBJ2-7; 7 bases are shared with TRBD1. The TCR originated in a man aged 40-49 years with glioma. The chain's CDR3 is CASSQRQGGYEQYF. The CDR3 bases are TGCGCCAGCAGCCAAAGACAGGGCGGTTACGAGCAGTACTTC. The full variable domain, in which reference TRBV5-1 and TRBJ2-7 provide the parts outside the CDR3, is KAGVTQTPRYLIKTRGQQVTLSCSPISGHRSVSWYQQTPGQGLQFLFEYFSETQRNKGNFPGRFSGRQFSNSRSEMNVSTLELGDSALYLCASSQRQGGYEQYFGPGTRLTVT.